One TCR beta chain is described in this entry. This entry is derived from a study of blood T cell repertoires in COVID-19. As for the study in general: COVID-19 samples collected from the United States, Italy and Spain covered acute and convalescent phases. T cells, B-cell-depleted T cells, or PBMCs provided the cDNA or gDNA that served as material.

V shed 7 bases and J shed 1 base, with 4 bases lying between them. CDR3 size: 11 residues. CDR1 and CDR2 from the germline V gene are MNHEY and SVGAGI. Methods used by the authors: It was from reference gene primer amplification that nucleated cell counts were estimated. Repertoires were generated with immunoSEQ multiplex PCR, while TCRdb's copy carries only in-frame clones and drops some. V and J calls and clone size are those listed in that table; D and trimming were worked out from the DNA. This sample yields about 83,000 clones, of which 86% are seen a single time; about a fifth belongs to the top ten.

Sequencing was done on a sample of peripheral blood. This TCR derives from a woman older than 75 in a cohort sampled during active or convalescent COVID-19. This chain uses TRBV6-5 with TRBJ1-1; D uncertain. CDR3 nucleotides: TGTGCCAGCATCGGGAACACTGAAGCTTTCTTT. Its translation is CASIGNTEAFF.